The 3 T cell receptor beta chains below were found in one sample sequenced in a study of T cell repertoires in cytomegalovirus infection. TCRdb reprocessed the reads with MiXCR, giving one entry per CDR3 protein. The sample comprises roughly 300,000 distinct CDR3 sequences, more than 20% of which are singletons, and approximately 15% rests with the top ten. Sequencing input: PBMCs. The origin of the receptors is a human donor in good health (CMV status not recorded). Some clones in this sample may be carry-over from other donors' samples.

This clonotype was counted between two and nine times. The chain joins TRBV11-2 to TRBJ2-7; D gene unclear. In germline, CDR1 is SGHAT, CDR2 FQNNGV. The CDR3 has 11 residues. V lost 5 bases and J 6 bases, leaving 8 bases between the germline ends. The CDR3 protein is CASSLNREQYF. The CDR3 DNA is TGTGCCAGCAGCCTCAACCGCGAGCAGTACTTC.

The chain recombines TRBV7-3 with TRBJ2-6; no definite D call. V lost 5 bases and J 2 bases, leaving 4 bases between the germline ends. Germline CDR1 is SGHTA and CDR2 is FQGTGA. This CDR3 contains 13 residues. Here the CDR3 DNA reads TGTGCCAGCAGCCAGCCTGGGGCCAACGTCCTGACTTTC. This translates into CASSQPGANVLTF.

This clonotype was seen a few times. The chain couples TRBV28 to TRBJ2-1; TRBD1 aligns across 12 bases. The CDR3 covers 14 residues. V was clipped by 4 bases and J by 9 bases; unmatched bases: 4. Germline values: CDR1 MDHEN, CDR2 SYDVKM. CDR3 in amino acids: CASSSGTGGGEQFF. CDR3 nucleotides: TGTGCCAGCAGTTCCGGGACAGGGGGCGGTGAGCAGTTCTTC.